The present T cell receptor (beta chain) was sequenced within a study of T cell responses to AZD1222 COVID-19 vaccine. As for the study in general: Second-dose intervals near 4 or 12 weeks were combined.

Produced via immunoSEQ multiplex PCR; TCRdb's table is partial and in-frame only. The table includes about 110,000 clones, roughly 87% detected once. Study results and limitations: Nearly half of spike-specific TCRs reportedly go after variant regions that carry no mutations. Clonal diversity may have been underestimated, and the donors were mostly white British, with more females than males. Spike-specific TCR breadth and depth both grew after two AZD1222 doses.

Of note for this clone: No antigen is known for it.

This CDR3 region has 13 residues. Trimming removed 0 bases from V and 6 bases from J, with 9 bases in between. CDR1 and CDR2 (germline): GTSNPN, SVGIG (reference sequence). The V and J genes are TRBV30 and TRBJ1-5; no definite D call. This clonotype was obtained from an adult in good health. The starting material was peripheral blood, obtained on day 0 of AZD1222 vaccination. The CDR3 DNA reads TGTGCCTGGAGTGTCCAGGCGGGTCAGCCCCAGCATTTT. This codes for CAWSVQAGQPQHF.